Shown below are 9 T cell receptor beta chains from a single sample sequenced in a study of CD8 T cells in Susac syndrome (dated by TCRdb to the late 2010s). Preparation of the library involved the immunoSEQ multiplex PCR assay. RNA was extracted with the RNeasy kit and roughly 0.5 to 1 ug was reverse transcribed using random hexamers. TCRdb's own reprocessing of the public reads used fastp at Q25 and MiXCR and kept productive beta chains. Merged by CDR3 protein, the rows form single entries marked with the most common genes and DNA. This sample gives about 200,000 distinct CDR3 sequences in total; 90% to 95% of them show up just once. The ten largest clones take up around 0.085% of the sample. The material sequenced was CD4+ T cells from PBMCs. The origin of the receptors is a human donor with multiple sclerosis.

The CDR3 DNA follows: TGTGCCAGTAATAGCGAGCAGTACTTC. Amino acids: CASNSEQYF. V and J are TRBV19 and TRBJ2-7; no definite D call. CDR1 and CDR2 (germline): LNHDA, SQIVND (reference sequence). V was trimmed by 7 bases and J by 6 bases, leaving 4 bases between them. The CDR3 totals 9 residues.

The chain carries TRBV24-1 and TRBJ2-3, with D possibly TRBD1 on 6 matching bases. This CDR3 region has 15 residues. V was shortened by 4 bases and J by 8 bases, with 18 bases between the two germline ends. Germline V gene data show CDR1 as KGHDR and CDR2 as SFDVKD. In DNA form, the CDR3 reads TGTGCCACCAGTGACGTCCGCGGCCCAGGGGTTACGCAGTATTTT. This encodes CATSDVRGPGVTQYF.

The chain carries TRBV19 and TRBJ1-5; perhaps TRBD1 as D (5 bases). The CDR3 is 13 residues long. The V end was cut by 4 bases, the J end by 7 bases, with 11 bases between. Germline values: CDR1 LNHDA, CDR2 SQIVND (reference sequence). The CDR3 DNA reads TGTGCCAGTAGTACCCAGGGTAACCAGCCCCAGCATTTT. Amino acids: CASSTQGNQPQHF.

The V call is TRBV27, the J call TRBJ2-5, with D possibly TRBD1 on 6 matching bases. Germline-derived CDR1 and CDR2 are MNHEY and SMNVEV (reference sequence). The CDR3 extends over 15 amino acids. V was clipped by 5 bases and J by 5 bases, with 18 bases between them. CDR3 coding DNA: TGTGCCAGCAGTGGGACACCCACGCCCGGGGAGACCCAGTACTTC. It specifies CASSGTPTPGETQYF.

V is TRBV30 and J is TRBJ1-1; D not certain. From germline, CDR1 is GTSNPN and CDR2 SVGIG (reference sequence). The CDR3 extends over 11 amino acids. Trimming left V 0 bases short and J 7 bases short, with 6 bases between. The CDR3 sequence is CAWSVSFEAFF. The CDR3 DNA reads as TGTGCCTGGAGTGTCAGTTTTGAAGCTTTCTTT.

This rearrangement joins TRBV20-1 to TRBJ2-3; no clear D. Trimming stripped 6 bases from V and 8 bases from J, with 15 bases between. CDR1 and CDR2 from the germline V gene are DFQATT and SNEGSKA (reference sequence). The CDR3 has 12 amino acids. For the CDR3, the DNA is TGCAGTGCCCGAAGCCAAGTCGGTACGCAGTATTTT. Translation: CSARSQVGTQYF.

The CDR3 region is CSVMWATFNEQFF. CDR3 DNA sequence: TGCAGCGTTATGTGGGCTACCTTCAATGAGCAGTTCTTC. The chain employs TRBV29-1 and TRBJ2-1; no clear D gene. Germline CDR1 reads SQVTM; CDR2 reads ANQGSEA. CDR3 length: 13 amino acids. Trimming cost V 5 bases and J 6 bases, with 14 bases left between them.

The CDR3: CASLPGGWLGYEQYF. CDR3 sequence (DNA): TGTGCCAGCCTCCCTGGAGGGTGGTTGGGGTACGAGCAGTACTTC. This chain links TRBV7-8 with TRBJ2-7; tentative D call: TRBD2 (6 bases). CDR1 and CDR2 from the germline V gene are SGHVS and FQNEAQ. The CDR3 consists of 15 residues. Trimming pared 8 bases from V and 4 bases from J, leaving 21 bases between.

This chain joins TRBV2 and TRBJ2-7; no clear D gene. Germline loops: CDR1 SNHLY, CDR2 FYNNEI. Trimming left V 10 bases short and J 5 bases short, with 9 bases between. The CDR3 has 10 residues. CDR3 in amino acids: CATSRNEQYF. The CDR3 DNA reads TGTGCCACCTCTCGGAACGAGCAGTACTTC.